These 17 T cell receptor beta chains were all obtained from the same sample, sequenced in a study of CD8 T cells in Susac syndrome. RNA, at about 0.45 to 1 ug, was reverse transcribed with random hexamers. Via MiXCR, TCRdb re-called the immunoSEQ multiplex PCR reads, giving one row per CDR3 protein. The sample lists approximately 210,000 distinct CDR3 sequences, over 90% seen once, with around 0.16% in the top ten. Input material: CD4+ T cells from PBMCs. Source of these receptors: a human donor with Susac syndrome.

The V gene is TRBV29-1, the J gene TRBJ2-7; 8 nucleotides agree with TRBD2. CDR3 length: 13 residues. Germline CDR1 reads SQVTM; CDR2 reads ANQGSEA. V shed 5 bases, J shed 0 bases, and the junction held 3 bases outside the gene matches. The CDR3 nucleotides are TGCAGCGTTTGGCTAGCGGGCTCCTACGAGCAGTACTTC. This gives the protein CSVWLAGSYEQYF.

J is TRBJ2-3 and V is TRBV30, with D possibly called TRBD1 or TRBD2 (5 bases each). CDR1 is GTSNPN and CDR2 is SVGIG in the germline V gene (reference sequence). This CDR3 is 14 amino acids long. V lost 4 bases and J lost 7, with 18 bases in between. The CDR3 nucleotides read TGTGCCTGGACTGGGACCAGCTACAGGAATACGCAGTATTTT. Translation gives CAWTGTSYRNTQYF.

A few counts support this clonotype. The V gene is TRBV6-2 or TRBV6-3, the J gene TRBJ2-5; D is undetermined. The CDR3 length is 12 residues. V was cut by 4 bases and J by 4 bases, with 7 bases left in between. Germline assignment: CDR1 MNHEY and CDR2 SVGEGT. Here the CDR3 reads CASSFPRETQYF. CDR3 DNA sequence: TGTGCCAGCAGTTTCCCTCGAGAGACCCAGTACTTC.

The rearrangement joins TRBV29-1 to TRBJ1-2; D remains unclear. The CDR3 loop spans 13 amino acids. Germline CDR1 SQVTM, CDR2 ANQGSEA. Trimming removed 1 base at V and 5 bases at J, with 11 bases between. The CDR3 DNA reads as TGCAGCGTTGAAGCTGGGCCGTTTTATGGCTACACCTTC. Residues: CSVEAGPFYGYTF.

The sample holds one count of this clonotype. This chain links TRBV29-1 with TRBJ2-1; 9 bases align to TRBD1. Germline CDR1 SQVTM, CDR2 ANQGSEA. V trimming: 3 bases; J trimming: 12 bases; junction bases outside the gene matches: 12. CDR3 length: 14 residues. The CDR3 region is CSVELLTGGGVQFF. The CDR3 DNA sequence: TGCAGCGTTGAGCTACTTACAGGGGGCGGTGTGCAGTTCTTC.

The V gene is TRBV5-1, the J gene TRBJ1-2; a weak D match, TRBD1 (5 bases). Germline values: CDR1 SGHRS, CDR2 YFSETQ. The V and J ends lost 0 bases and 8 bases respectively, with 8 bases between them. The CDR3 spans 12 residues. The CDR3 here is CASSLDWDGYTF. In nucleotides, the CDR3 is TGCGCCAGCAGCTTGGACTGGGACGGCTACACCTTC.

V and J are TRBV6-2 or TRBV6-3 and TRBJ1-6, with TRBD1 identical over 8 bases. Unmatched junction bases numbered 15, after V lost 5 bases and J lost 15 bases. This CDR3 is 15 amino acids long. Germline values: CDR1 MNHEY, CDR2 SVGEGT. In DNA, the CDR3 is TGTGCCAGCAGTCGACCGGGACAGGAGGCCGGGGGCCTCCACTTT. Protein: CASSRPGQEAGGLHF.

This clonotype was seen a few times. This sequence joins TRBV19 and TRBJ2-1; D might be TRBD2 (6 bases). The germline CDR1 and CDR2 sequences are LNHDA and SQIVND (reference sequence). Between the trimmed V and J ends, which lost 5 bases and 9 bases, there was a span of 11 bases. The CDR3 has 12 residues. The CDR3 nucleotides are TGTGCCAGTAGTCCCCAGGGAGGTGAGCAGTTCTTC. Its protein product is CASSPQGGEQFF. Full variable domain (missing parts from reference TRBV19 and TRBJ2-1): DGGITQSPKYLFRKEGQNVTLSCEQNLNHDAMYWYRQDPGQGLRLIYYSQIVNDFQKGDIAEGYSVSREKKESFPLTVTSAQKNPTAFYLCASSPQGGEQFFGPGTRLTVL.

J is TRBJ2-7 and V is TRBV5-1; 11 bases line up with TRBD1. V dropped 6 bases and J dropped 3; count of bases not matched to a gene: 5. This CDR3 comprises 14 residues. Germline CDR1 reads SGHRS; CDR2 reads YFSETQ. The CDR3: CASTPGQGDYEQYF. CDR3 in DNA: TGCGCCAGCACCCCGGGACAGGGGGACTACGAGCAGTACTTC.

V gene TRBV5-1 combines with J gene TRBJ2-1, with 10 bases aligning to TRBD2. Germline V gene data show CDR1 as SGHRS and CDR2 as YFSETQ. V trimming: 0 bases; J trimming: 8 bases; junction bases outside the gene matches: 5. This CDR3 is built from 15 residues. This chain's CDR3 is CASSLGSSGGDEQFF. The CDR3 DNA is TGCGCCAGCAGCTTGGGGTCTAGCGGGGGTGATGAGCAGTTCTTC.

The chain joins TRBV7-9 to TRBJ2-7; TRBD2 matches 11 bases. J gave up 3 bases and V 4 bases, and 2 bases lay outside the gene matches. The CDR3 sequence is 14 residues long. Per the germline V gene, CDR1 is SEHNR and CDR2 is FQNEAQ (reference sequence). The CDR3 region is CASSSGTSGYEQYF. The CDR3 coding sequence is TGTGCCAGCAGCTCTGGGACTAGCGGCTACGAGCAGTACTTC.

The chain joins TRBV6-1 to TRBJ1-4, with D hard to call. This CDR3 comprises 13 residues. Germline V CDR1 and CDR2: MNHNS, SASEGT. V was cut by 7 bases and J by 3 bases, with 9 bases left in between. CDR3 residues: CASTTAANEKLFF. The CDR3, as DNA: TGTGCCAGCACGACGGCCGCTAATGAAAAACTGTTTTTT.

The CDR3 nucleotides read TGTGCCAGCAGGGACAGGGAGCCTGAAGCTTTCTTT. This encodes CASRDREPEAFF. The J gene is TRBJ1-1, the V gene TRBV6-2 or TRBV6-3; 8 bases align to TRBD1. The J segment lost 6 bases and the V segment lost 6 bases, leaving 3 bases of the junction unmatched. CDR3 length equals 12 residues. In germline, CDR1 is MNHEY, CDR2 SVGEGT.

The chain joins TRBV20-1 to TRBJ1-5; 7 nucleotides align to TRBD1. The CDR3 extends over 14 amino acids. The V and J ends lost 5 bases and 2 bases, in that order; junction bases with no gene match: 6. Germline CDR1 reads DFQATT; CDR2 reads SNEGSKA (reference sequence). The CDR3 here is CSAHRGTGNQPQHF. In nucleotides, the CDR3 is TGCAGTGCTCACAGGGGCACGGGCAATCAGCCCCAGCATTTT.

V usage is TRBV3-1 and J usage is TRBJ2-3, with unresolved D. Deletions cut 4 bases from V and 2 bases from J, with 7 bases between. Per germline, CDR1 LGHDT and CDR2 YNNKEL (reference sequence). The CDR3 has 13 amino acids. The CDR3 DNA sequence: TGTGCCAGCAGCCTCCTAGACACAGATACGCAGTATTTT. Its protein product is CASSLLDTDTQYF.

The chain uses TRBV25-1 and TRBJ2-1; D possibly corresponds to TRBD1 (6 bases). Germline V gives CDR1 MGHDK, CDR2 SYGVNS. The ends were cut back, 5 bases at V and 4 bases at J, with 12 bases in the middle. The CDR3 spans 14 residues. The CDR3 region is CASSLHGQYNEQFF. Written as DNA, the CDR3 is TGTGCCAGCAGTCTCCACGGACAGTACAATGAGCAGTTCTTC.

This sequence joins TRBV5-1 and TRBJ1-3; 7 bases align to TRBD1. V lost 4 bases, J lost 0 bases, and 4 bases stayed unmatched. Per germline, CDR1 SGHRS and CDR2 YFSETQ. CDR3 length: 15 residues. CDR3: CASSPGTASGNTIYF. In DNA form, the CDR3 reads TGCGCCAGCAGCCCGGGGACAGCCTCTGGAAACACCATATATTTT.